This T cell receptor beta chain appears in the sequencing data of a study of blood T cell repertoires in COVID-19. Turning to the study itself: PBMCs, B-cell-depleted T cells, or T cells were the source of the cDNA or gDNA that made up the material.

Membership in each cohort depended on participant-reported clinical history. In the authors' methods: Amplification from reference gene primers served as the basis for estimated nucleated cell counts. Only in-frame clones appear in the TCRdb table, and some are missing; sequencing was by immunoSEQ multiplex PCR. V and J calls and clone size follow that table, whereas D and trimming were derived from the DNA. The table includes fewer than 300,000 clones, around nine tenths detected once. Source material: PBMCs or T cells enriched from blood (not recorded which). The TCR originated in a man in his forties who had recovered from COVID-19.

The CDR3 DNA is TGTGCCAGCAGTTTTTCCAGGGATACGCAGTATTTT. This translates into CASSFSRDTQYF. The rearrangement joins TRBV12-3 or TRBV12-4 to TRBJ2-3; D gene ambiguous. Trimming took off 3 bases at V and 6 bases at J, with 7 bases between the two ends. This CDR3 is built from 12 residues.